One sample yielded the 5 T cell receptor beta chains listed below, sequenced in a study of cytomegalovirus exposure and HLA in healthy donors. 13 Jbeta primers and 60 Vbeta primers were used for the PCR. Sequencing was performed with immunoSEQ multiplex PCR; in TCRdb, only in-frame clones are kept and a portion is missing. The sample shows fewer than 100,000 clones, around 73% of them seen only once. Sequencing was performed on PBMCs. The receptors come from a man in his forties in good health and CMV-seronegative.

The chain recombines TRBV5-4 with TRBJ2-3; tentative D call: TRBD2 (5 bases). CDR3 size: 12 residues. Germline lookup yields CDR1 SGHNT and CDR2 YYREEE (reference sequence). The V end was cut by 2 bases, the J end by 9 bases, with 10 bases between. The CDR3 bases are TGTGCCAGCAGCTTCGGGGAAGCAACGCAGTATTTT. This encodes CASSFGEATQYF.

This clone has just one count. The CDR3 sequence is CASSLTDRQSYEQYF. DNA for the CDR3: TGCGCCAGCAGCCTGACGGACAGGCAGTCCTACGAGCAGTACTTC. The gene calls are TRBV5-1 and TRBJ2-7; TRBD1 aligns across 7 bases. Germline V CDR1 and CDR2: SGHRS, YFSETQ. With 4 bases clipped from V and 1 base from J, the junction kept 8 bases outside the gene matches. There are 15 residues in the CDR3. Full variable domain (rest looked up from reference TRBV5-1 and TRBJ2-7): KAGVTQTPRYLIKTRGQQVTLSCSPISGHRSVSWYQQTPGQGLQFLFEYFSETQRNKGNFPGRFSGRQFSNSRSEMNVSTLELGDSALYLCASSLTDRQSYEQYFGPGTRLTVT.

J is TRBJ2-2 and V is TRBV5-1, with 8 bases aligning to TRBD1. Germline CDR1 and CDR2: SGHRS and YFSETQ. This CDR3 is built from 15 residues. J gave up 8 bases and V 2 bases, and 8 bases lay outside the gene matches. In DNA, the CDR3 is TGCGCCAGCAGCTTTGGGACAGGAGCTGGTGGGGAGCTGTTTTTT. It is translated as CASSFGTGAGGELFF.

DNA for the CDR3: TGTGCCAGCAGTCCCTCGGCGGGAGGCCCTACAACTGAGCAGTTCTTC. Residues: CASSPSAGGPTTEQFF. The V call is TRBV28, the J call TRBJ2-1, with TRBD2 matching 8 bases. V shed 5 bases and J 9 bases; nucleotides not matched to a gene: 15. This CDR3 is 16 amino acids long. Germline CDR1 and CDR2: MDHEN and SYDVKM.

This clone was observed a single time. The chain carries TRBV7-2 and TRBJ1-1, with 12 bases identical to TRBD1. CDR1 and CDR2 from the germline V gene are SGHTA and FQGNSA. The CDR3 is 16 residues long. With 1 base clipped from V and 8 bases from J, the junction kept 8 bases outside the gene matches. The CDR3 bases are TGTGCCAGCAGCTTAGGGGACAGGGGGCTCTTGTTCGAAGCTTTCTTT. Translation gives CASSLGDRGLLFEAFF.